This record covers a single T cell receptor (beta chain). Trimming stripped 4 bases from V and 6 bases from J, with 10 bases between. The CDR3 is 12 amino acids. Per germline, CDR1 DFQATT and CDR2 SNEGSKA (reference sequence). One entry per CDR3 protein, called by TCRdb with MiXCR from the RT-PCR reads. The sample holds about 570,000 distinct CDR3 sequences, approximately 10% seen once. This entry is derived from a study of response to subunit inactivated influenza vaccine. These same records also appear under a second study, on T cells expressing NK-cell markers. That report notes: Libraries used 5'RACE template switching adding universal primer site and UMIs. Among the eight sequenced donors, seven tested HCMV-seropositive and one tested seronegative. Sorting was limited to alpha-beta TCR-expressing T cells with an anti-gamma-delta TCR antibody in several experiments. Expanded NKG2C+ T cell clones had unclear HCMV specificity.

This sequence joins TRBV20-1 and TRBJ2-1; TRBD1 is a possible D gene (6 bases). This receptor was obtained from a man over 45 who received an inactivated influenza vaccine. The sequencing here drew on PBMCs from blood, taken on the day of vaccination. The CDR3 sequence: CSATWTANEQFF. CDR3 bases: TGCAGTGCTACATGGACAGCCAATGAGCAGTTCTTC.